This T cell receptor beta chain was identified in a study of shared clonotypes between healthy human individuals. As concerns this clone: Its antigen is as yet unknown.

Study-wide results and limits: An effect of sequencing depth on clonotype sharing among donors was expected.

It was roughly 190 ng DNA, about 30,000 T cell genomes, that sorted-subset replicate PCRs used. Profiling relied on immunoSEQ multiplex PCR, and the TCRdb table lists in-frame clones only, not all of them. The data hold 1.4 million to 1.5 million clones, with around 97% observed a single time. This clonotype originated in a man aged 25 to 40 in good health. The specimen sequenced was naive CD4+ T cells sorted from blood. Subset meaning: CD45RA+ positively selected.

This CDR3 is CASSIRPATGLLNTEAFF. The CDR3 DNA is TGTGCCAGTAGTATCAGACCAGCGACAGGACTACTGAACACTGAAGCTTTCTTT. The chain couples TRBV19 to TRBJ1-1; maybe TRBD1 (6 bases). The CDR3 totals 18 residues. Trimming removed 3 bases from V and 0 bases from J, with 20 bases in between. Per germline, CDR1 LNHDA and CDR2 SQIVND (reference sequence).